This T cell receptor beta chain was captured by sequencing in a study of blood T cell repertoires in COVID-19. The CDR3 has 16 amino acids. Trimming removed 4 bases from V and 1 base from J; junction bases left unmatched: 7. CDR1 is KGHDR, CDR2 SFDVKD, per germline. Profiling relied on immunoSEQ multiplex PCR, and the TCRdb table lists in-frame clones only, not all of them. The table includes 150,000 to 200,000 clones, 87% detected once. The chain joins TRBV24-1 to TRBJ2-7, with TRBD1 matching 9 bases. What was sequenced was peripheral blood. The sequence came from a woman aged 45-59 years with acute or convalescent COVID-19. The CDR3 loop is CATSDPAGTGSYEQYF. CDR3 DNA sequence: TGTGCCACCAGTGACCCCGCCGGGACAGGGTCCTACGAGCAGTACTTC.